Listed below are T cell receptor beta chains from one sample, sequenced in a study of shared clonotypes between healthy human individuals. Clones were read by immunoSEQ multiplex PCR, and TCRdb kept only the in-frame ones, dropping some. The sample lists some 1,600,000 clones; under 99% were seen once. Sequenced input: naive CD4+ T cells sorted from blood. Receptor source: a young man in good health. The CDR3 runs from the conserved cysteine through the conserved F or W. Each record gives: D gene, clone size, J gene, V gene, CDR3 protein, CDR3 DNA. The D gene is left open where the match is weak. Clone size is not always given. Where it is, it says once, few, many or a class for expanded clones.

NA,NA,TRBJ2-3,TRBV27,CASSLRRGDTQYF,TGTGCCAGCAGTTTAAGGAGGGGAGATACGCAGTATTTT
TRBD1,NA,TRBJ2-1,TRBV19,CASSPQQGATYNEQFF,TGTGCCAGTAGTCCACAACAGGGGGCGACCTACAATGAGCAGTTCTTC
NA,NA,TRBJ2-7,TRBV6-1,CASRDPTYEQYF,TGTGCCAGCAGGGACCCGACCTACGAGCAGTACTTC
TRBD2,NA,TRBJ2-7,TRBV10-3,CAISGLAGGYEQYF,TGTGCCATCAGTGGGCTAGCGGGAGGCTACGAGCAGTACTTC
NA,NA,TRBJ2-3,TRBV28,CASSSPQPATQYF,TGTGCCAGCAGTTCCCCGCAGCCGGCAACGCAGTATTTT
NA,once,TRBJ1-1,TRBV9,CASSRAGGNTEAFF,TGTGCCAGCAGCCGCGCCGGGGGGAACACTGAAGCTTTCTTT
NA,NA,TRBJ2-3,TRBV15,CATSSKIHGRTDTQYF,TGTGCCACCAGTTCGAAAATCCACGGACGCACAGATACGCAGTATTTT
NA,NA,TRBJ1-5,TRBV18,CASSPNADQPQHF,TGTGCCAGCTCCCCCAACGCAGATCAGCCCCAGCATTTT
NA,once,TRBJ2-7,TRBV4-1,CASSQVSRTAPDEQYF,TGCGCCAGCAGCCAAGTCAGTCGAACAGCCCCTGACGAGCAGTACTTC
TRBD2,NA,TRBJ2-2,TRBV9,CASSVDPGGLGELFF,TGTGCCAGCAGCGTAGATCCGGGAGGACTCGGGGAGCTGTTTTTT
TRBD1,NA,TRBJ2-2,TRBV28,CASSYGTVAGELFF,TGTGCCAGCAGTTATGGGACAGTCGCCGGGGAGCTGTTTTTT
NA,NA,TRBJ2-3,TRBV28,CASSPLPGASTDTQYF,TGTGCCAGCAGCCCCCTCCCGGGGGCGAGCACAGATACGCAGTATTTT
NA,NA,TRBJ1-3,TRBV5-1,CASSYEPGPIPGNTIYF,TGCGCCAGCAGCTATGAGCCCGGCCCAATCCCTGGAAACACCATATATTTT
TRBD2,NA,TRBJ2-7,TRBV27,CASSLRSIFTSGSIYEQYF,TGTGCCAGCAGTTTAAGGAGCATATTTACTAGCGGGAGTATCTACGAGCAGTACTTC
TRBD1,NA,TRBJ2-7,TRBV18,CASSPPGTVSYEQYF,TGTGCCAGCTCACCACCCGGGACAGTCTCCTACGAGCAGTACTTC
TRBD2,once,TRBJ2-3,TRBV7-9,CASSFSRGRDTDTQYF,TGTGCCAGCAGCTTCTCTCGCGGGAGGGATACAGATACGCAGTATTTT
TRBD2,NA,TRBJ2-7,TRBV11-2,CASSWNGAGATYEQYF,TGTGCCAGCAGCTGGAACGGGGCGGGAGCCACCTACGAGCAGTACTTC
NA,NA,TRBJ1-2,TRBV7-2,CASGGRGSWDGYTF,TGTGCCAGCGGAGGGCGGGGTTCGTGGGATGGCTACACCTTC
TRBD2,NA,TRBJ2-1,TRBV18,CASSPLSLAGVPNEQFF,TGTGCCAGCTCACCACTATCCCTAGCGGGAGTACCCAATGAGCAGTTCTTC
NA,NA,TRBJ1-1,TRBV10-1,CASRADGAGRDTEAFF,TGCGCCAGCAGAGCCGATGGGGCAGGTAGGGACACTGAAGCTTTCTTT
NA,NA,TRBJ2-5,TRBV19,CASSTRQYQETQYF,TGTGCCAGTAGTACCAGGCAGTACCAAGAGACCCAGTACTTC
TRBD2,NA,TRBJ2-1,TRBV14,CASSPLPGLGQFF,TGTGCCAGCAGCCCTCTACCGGGACTAGGCCAGTTCTTC
NA,NA,TRBJ1-1,TRBV7-3,CASSLGAEYTEAFF,TGTGCCAGCAGCTTGGGGGCAGAATACACTGAAGCTTTCTTT
TRBD1,NA,TRBJ2-7,TRBV10-3,CAISDPGTGFYEQYF,TGTGCCATCAGTGACCCCGGGACAGGCTTTTACGAGCAGTACTTC
TRBD1,NA,TRBJ2-5,TRBV11-2,CASSLQTGSRPETQYF,TGTGCCAGCAGCTTGCAGACAGGGTCAAGGCCAGAGACCCAGTACTTC
NA,NA,TRBJ2-5,TRBV6-1,CASSKKRTQETQYF,TGTGCCAGCAGTAAAAAGCGGACCCAAGAGACCCAGTACTTC
TRBD2,once,TRBJ2-3,TRBV14,CASSPLAGGDTQYF,TGTGCCAGCAGCCCTCTAGCGGGGGGAGATACGCAGTATTTT
NA,NA,TRBJ2-7,TRBV6-5,CASRGQSYEQYF,TGTGCCAGCAGAGGACAGAGCTACGAGCAGTACTTC
NA,once,TRBJ2-1,TRBV7-2,CASSLNGANEQFF,TGTGCCAGCAGCTTAAATGGCGCCAATGAGCAGTTCTTC
NA,NA,TRBJ2-7,TRBV7-9,CASSLKGGAEQYF,TGTGCCAGCAGCTTAAAGGGCGGCGCCGAGCAGTACTTC
NA,NA,TRBJ2-5,TRBV10-3,CAISAGVEVQETQYF,TGTGCCATCAGCGCAGGGGTTGAAGTCCAAGAGACCCAGTACTTC
NA,NA,TRBJ2-1,TRBV9,CASSVEGSLYNEQFF,TGTGCCAGCAGCGTAGAGGGGAGCCTCTACAATGAGCAGTTCTTC
NA,NA,TRBJ2-3,TRBV9,CASSVSGVVDTQYF,TGTGCCAGCAGCGTGTCGGGGGTCGTAGATACGCAGTATTTT
TRBD1,NA,TRBJ2-2,TRBV4-3,CASSRTGSNTGELFF,TGCGCCAGTTCCCGGACAGGGTCGAACACCGGGGAGCTGTTTTTT
NA,NA,TRBJ2-2,TRBV9,CASSALPNNRGRELFF,TGTGCCAGCAGCGCACTTCCAAATAATCGGGGCAGGGAGCTGTTTTTT
TRBD2,NA,TRBJ2-7,TRBV5-1,CASNPGLAGTYEQYF,TGCGCCAGCAATCCTGGACTAGCGGGAACCTACGAGCAGTACTTC
NA,NA,TRBJ2-7,TRBV5-4,CASSLEGPPFEQYF,TGTGCCAGCAGCTTGGAGGGTCCCCCCTTCGAGCAGTACTTC
NA,NA,TRBJ2-1,TRBV18,CASSPNRQYNEQFF,TGTGCCAGCTCACCAAACAGACAATACAATGAGCAGTTCTTC
NA,NA,TRBJ1-1,TRBV9,CASSVGGQNTEAFF,TGTGCCAGCAGCGTAGGGGGTCAGAACACTGAAGCTTTCTTT
TRBD1,NA,TRBJ2-2,TRBV5-4,CASRPGTANTGELFF,TGTGCCAGCAGACCCGGGACAGCTAACACCGGGGAGCTGTTTTTT
NA,NA,TRBJ2-5,TRBV5-1,CASSPPGNQETQYF,TGCGCCAGCAGCCCACCGGGGAATCAAGAGACCCAGTACTTC
NA,once,TRBJ2-3,TRBV7-6,CASSSLSGNTDTQYF,TGTGCCAGCAGCTCCTTGAGCGGTAACACAGATACGCAGTATTTT
TRBD2,NA,TRBJ2-1,TRBV6-6,CASGRLAGGYNEQFF,TGTGCCAGCGGGAGACTAGCGGGAGGTTACAATGAGCAGTTCTTC
NA,NA,TRBJ1-3,TRBV5-5,CASRNEGGNTIYF,TGTGCCAGCAGAAACGAGGGAGGCAACACCATATATTTT
TRBD1,NA,TRBJ1-2,TRBV27,CASSGQGNGYGYTF,TGTGCCAGCAGTGGACAGGGTAACGGCTATGGCTACACCTTC
NA,NA,TRBJ2-2,TRBV18,CASSPPYSETGELFF,TGTGCCAGCTCACCTCCCTATAGCGAGACCGGGGAGCTGTTTTTT
NA,NA,TRBJ1-2,TRBV28,CASSQVDRYYTF,TGTGCCAGCAGTCAAGTGGACCGTTACTACACCTTC
NA,NA,TRBJ2-1,TRBV5-4,CASSLYPNEQFF,TGTGCCAGCAGCTTGTATCCCAATGAGCAGTTCTTC
NA,NA,TRBJ2-7,TRBV2,CASSEEDYYEQYF,TGTGCCAGCAGTGAAGAAGACTACTACGAGCAGTACTTC